Below are 9 T cell receptor beta chains sequenced from a single sample in a study of PD-1 blockade in classical Hodgkin lymphoma. Brentuximab vedotin exposure varied, and every patient relapsed after autologous stem cell transplantation. The method was immunoSEQ multiplex PCR; TCRdb's version includes in-frame clones alone and lacks a portion of them. The sample shows roughly 19,000 clones, roughly 84% of them seen only once. Source: peripheral blood mononuclear cells (PBMCs), taken at baseline. The receptors come from a human donor with classical Hodgkin lymphoma.

The chain has TRBV28 and TRBJ1-2; TRBD1 matches at 9 bases. Trimming took 5 bases from V and 4 from J; bases not matched to a gene: 8. Germline CDR1 MDHEN, CDR2 SYDVKM. The CDR3 sequence is 15 residues long. The CDR3 reads CASSTPGQGFYGYTF. DNA for the CDR3: TGTGCCAGCAGTACCCCGGGACAGGGATTCTATGGCTACACCTTC.

The rearrangement links TRBV19 to TRBJ2-7, with 10 nucleotides matching TRBD1. The CDR3 is made up of 15 amino acids. CDR1 is LNHDA and CDR2 is SQIVND in the germline V gene (reference sequence). The V segment lost 7 bases and the J segment 4 bases; nucleotides outside the gene matches: 10. The CDR3 DNA reads as TGTGCCAGTACCGATCCGGGACAGGGGACGTACGAGCAGTACTTC. It specifies CASTDPGQGTYEQYF. The complete variable domain, with remaining parts taken from reference TRBV19 and TRBJ2-7, reads DGGITQSPKYLFRKEGQNVTLSCEQNLNHDAMYWYRQDPGQGLRLIYYSQIVNDFQKGDIAEGYSVSREKKESFPLTVTSAQKNPTAFYLCASTDPGQGTYEQYFGPGTRLTVT.

This clone appeared a few times. The gene calls are TRBV7-9 and TRBJ2-3; D remains ambiguous. Germline V gene lookup returns CDR1 SEHNR and CDR2 FQNEAQ (reference sequence). Trimming removed 6 bases from V and 6 bases from J, with 4 bases in between. The CDR3 runs 10 residues. For the CDR3, the DNA is TGTGCCAGCAGTACCGATACGCAGTATTTT. Protein product: CASSTDTQYF. Full variable domain (rest looked up from reference TRBV7-9 and TRBJ2-3): DTGVSQNPRHKITKRGQNVTFRCDPISEHNRLYWYRQTLGQGPEFLTYFQNEAQLEKSRLLSDRFSAERPKGSFSTLEIQRTEQGDSAMYLCASSTDTQYFGPGTRLTVL.

The chain joins TRBV5-6 to TRBJ2-5; 7 bases fit TRBD1. CDR3 length: 13 amino acids. V trimming: 2 bases; J trimming: 5 bases; junction bases outside the gene matches: 3. Germline-derived CDR1 and CDR2 are SGHDT and YYEEEE. The CDR3 DNA is TGTGCCAGCAGCTTAACGACAGGGGAGACCCAGTACTTC. Its translation is CASSLTTGETQYF. Looking up the rest from reference TRBV5-6 and TRBJ2-5 gives the full variable domain: DAGVTQSPTHLIKTRGQQVTLRCSPKSGHDTVSWYQQALGQGPQFIFQYYEEEERQRGNFPDRFSGHQFPNYSSELNVNALLLGDSALYLCASSLTTGETQYFGPGTRLLVL.

The chain links TRBV6-5 to TRBJ2-1, with 7 bases aligning to TRBD1. The V segment lost 5 bases and the J segment 9 bases; nucleotides outside the gene matches: 13. Per germline, CDR1 MNHEY and CDR2 SVGAGI. The CDR3 runs 15 residues. CDR3 DNA sequence: TGTGCCAGCAGTAAATGGGACAGTGAATCTGGTGAGCAGTTCTTC. This gives the protein CASSKWDSESGEQFF.

The V gene is TRBV7-2, the J gene TRBJ2-3; D remains unclear. Per germline, CDR1 SGHTA and CDR2 FQGNSA. The CDR3 is 12 amino acids. V lost 5 bases and J lost 3, with 6 bases in between. The CDR3: CASSPETDTQYF. CDR3 DNA: TGTGCCAGCAGCCCAGAGACAGATACGCAGTATTTT.

The rearrangement joins TRBV19 to TRBJ1-2; TRBD1 agrees at 7 bases. Losses at the gene ends were 3 bases for V and 6 bases for J; bases not matched to a gene: 13. CDR3 length equals 16 residues. The germline CDR1 and CDR2 sequences are LNHDA and SQIVND (reference sequence). The CDR3 bases are TGTGCCAGTAGTATTATCGGACAGGCTTTCTTGGATGGCTACACCTTC. Its translation is CASSIIGQAFLDGYTF.

The chain uses TRBV7-3 and TRBJ2-3, with 9 bases identical to TRBD1. Germline trimming cut 2 bases from V and 3 bases from J; bases unmatched to any gene: 6. The V gene's germline CDR1 is SGHTA and CDR2 FQGTGA. CDR3 length: 16 amino acids. The CDR3 region has the DNA TGTGCCAGCAGCTTATCCCCGACAGGGGGAACAGATACGCAGTATTTT. Translation: CASSLSPTGGTDTQYF.

By share of the sample, this clone is large. Distinct nucleotide sequences in the sample also encode this CDR3. V and J are TRBV6-6 and TRBJ1-1, with 7 positions matching TRBD1. Unmatched junction bases numbered 4, after V lost 6 bases and J lost 0 bases. The CDR3 is 14 amino acids. Looked up from germline, CDR1 is MNHNY and CDR2 is SVGAGI (reference sequence). CDR3 amino acids: CASSPTGMNTEAFF. The CDR3, as DNA: TGTGCCAGCAGCCCGACAGGGATGAACACTGAAGCTTTCTTT.